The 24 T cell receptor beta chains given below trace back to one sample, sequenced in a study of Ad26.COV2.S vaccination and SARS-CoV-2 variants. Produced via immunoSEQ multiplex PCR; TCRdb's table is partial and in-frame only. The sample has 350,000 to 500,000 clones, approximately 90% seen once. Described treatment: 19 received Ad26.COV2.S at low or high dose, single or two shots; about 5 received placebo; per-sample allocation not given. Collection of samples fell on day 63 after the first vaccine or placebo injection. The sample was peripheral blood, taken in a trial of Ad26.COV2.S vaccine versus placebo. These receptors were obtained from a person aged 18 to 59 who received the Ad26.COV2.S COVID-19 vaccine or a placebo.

The CDR3 nucleotides are TGTGCCAGCTCACCAGACAGGGACGGGGAGCTGTTTTTT. Translated: CASSPDRDGELFF. V usage is TRBV18 and J usage is TRBJ2-2, with TRBD1 matching 7 bases. V lost 2 bases to trimming and J lost 7 bases; unmatched junction nucleotides: 1. The germline V gene has CDR1 KGHSH and CDR2 LQKENI. The CDR3 loop spans 13 amino acids.

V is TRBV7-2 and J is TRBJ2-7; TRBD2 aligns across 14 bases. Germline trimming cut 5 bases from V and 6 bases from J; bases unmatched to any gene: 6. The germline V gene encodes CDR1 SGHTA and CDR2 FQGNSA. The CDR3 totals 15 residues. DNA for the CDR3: TGTGCCAGCAGCCTGGGACTAGCGGGAGTACGCGAGCAGTACTTC. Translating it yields CASSLGLAGVREQYF.

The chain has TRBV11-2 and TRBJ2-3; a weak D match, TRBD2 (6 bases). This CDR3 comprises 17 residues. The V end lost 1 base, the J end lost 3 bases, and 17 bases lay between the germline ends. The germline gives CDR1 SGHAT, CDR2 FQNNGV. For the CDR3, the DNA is TGTGCCAGCAGCTTAGGAAGATATAGCGGAAAAACAGATACGCAGTATTTT. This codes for CASSLGRYSGKTDTQYF.

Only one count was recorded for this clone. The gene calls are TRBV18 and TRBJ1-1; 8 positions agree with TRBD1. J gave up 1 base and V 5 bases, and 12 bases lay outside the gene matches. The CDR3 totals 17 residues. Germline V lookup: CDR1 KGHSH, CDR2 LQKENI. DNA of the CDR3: TGTGCCAGCTCATCAAGACAGGGGACAGACGAGAACACTGAAGCTTTCTTT. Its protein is CASSSRQGTDENTEAFF.

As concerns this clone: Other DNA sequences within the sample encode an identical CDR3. The DNA of the CDR3 is TGCGCCAGCAGCTCGGGACAGTCCTACGAGCAGTACTTC. It codes for CASSSGQSYEQYF. V is TRBV5-1 and J is TRBJ2-7; TRBD1 matches 7 bases. The CDR3 contains 13 residues. Germline trimming cut 3 bases from V and 1 base from J; bases unmatched to any gene: 1. Germline V gene sequence: CDR1 SGHRS, CDR2 YFSETQ.

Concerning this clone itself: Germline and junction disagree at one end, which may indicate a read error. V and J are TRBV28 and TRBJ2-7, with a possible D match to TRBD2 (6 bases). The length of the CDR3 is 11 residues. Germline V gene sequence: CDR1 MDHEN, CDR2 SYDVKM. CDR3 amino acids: CASSLSGLAVF. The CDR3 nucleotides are TGTGCCAGCAGTTTATCCGGGTTAGCGGTCTTC.

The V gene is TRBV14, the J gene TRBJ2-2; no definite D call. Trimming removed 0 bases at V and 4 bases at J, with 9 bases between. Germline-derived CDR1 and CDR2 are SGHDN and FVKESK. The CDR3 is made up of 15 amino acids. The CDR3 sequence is CASSQDLGSTGELFF. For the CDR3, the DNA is TGTGCCAGCAGCCAAGATCTAGGCTCCACCGGGGAGCTGTTTTTT.

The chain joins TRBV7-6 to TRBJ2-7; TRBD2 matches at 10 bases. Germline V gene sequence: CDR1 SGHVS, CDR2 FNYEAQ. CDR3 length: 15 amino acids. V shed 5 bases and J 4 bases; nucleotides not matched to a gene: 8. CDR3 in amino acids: CASSTRAGGLYEQYF. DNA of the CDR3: TGTGCCAGCAGCACCCGAGCGGGAGGGTTGTACGAGCAGTACTTC.

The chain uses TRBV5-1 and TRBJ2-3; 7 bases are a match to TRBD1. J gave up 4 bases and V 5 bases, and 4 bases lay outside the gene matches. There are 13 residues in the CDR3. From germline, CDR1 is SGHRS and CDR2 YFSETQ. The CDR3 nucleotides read TGCGCCAGCAGTCCCGGGACAGCAGATACGCAGTATTTT. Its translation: CASSPGTADTQYF.

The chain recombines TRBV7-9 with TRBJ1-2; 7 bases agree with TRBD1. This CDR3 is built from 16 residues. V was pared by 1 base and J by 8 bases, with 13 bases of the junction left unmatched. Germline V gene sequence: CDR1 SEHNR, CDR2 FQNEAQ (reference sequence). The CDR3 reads CASSLERGLTGHGYTF. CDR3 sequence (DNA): TGTGCCAGCAGCTTAGAGAGGGGGTTGACAGGGCACGGCTACACCTTC.

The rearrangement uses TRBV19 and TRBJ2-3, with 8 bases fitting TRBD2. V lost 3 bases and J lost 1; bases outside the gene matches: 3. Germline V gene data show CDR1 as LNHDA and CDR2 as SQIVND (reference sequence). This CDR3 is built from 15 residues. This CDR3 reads CASSMRREGTDTQYF. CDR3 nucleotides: TGTGCCAGTAGTATGCGGCGGGAGGGCACAGATACGCAGTATTTT. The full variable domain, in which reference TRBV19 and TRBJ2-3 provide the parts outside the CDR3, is DGGITQSPKYLFRKEGQNVTLSCEQNLNHDAMYWYRQDPGQGLRLIYYSQIVNDFQKGDIAEGYSVSREKKESFPLTVTSAQKNPTAFYLCASSMRREGTDTQYFGPGTRLTVL.

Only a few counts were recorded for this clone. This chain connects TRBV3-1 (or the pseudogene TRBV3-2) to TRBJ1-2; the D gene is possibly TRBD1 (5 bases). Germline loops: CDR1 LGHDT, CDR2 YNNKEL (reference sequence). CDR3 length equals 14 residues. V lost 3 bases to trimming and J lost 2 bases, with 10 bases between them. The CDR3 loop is CASSQWTTNYGYTF. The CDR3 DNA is TGTGCCAGCAGCCAGTGGACAACGAACTATGGCTACACCTTC.

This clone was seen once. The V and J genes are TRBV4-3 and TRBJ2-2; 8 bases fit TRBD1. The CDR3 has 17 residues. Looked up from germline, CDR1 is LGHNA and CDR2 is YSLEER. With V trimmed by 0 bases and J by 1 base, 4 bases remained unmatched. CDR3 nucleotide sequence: TGCGCCAGCAGCCAAGATCTGGGACAGGTGAACACCGGGGAGCTGTTTTTT. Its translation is CASSQDLGQVNTGELFF.

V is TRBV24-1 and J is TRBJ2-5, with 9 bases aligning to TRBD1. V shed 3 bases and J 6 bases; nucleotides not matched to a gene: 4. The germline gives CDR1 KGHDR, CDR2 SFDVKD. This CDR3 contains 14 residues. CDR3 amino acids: CATSDPQGAKTQYF. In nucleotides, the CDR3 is TGTGCCACCAGTGATCCACAGGGGGCGAAGACCCAGTACTTC.

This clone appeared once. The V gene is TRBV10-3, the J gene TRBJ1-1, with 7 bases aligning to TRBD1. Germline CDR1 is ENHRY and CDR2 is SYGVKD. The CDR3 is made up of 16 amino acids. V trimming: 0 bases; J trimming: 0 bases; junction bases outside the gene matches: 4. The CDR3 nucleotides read TGTGCCATCAGTGAGTCCGACAGGGTCATGAACACTGAAGCTTTCTTT. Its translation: CAISESDRVMNTEAFF.

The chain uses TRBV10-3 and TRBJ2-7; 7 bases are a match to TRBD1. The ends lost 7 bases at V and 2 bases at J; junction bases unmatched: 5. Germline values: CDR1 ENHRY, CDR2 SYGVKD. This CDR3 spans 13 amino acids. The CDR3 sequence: CAIMGQPAYEQYF. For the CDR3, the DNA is TGTGCCATCATGGGACAGCCAGCCTACGAGCAGTACTTC.

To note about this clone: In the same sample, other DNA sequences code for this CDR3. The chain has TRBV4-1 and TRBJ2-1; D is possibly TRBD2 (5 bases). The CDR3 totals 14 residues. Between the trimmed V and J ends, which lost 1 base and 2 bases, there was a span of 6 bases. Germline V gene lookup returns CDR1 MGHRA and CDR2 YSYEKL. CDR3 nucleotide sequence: TGCGCCAGCAGCCAAGGGCGGGCCTACAATGAGCAGTTCTTC. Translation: CASSQGRAYNEQFF.

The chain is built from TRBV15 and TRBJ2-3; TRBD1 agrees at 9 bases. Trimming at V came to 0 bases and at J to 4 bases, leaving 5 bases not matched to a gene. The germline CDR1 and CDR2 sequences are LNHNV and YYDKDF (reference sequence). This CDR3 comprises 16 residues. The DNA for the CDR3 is TGTGCCACCAGCAGAGATTGGGACAGGGCCGCAGATACGCAGTATTTT. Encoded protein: CATSRDWDRAADTQYF. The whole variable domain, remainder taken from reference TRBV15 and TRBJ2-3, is DAMVIQNPRYQVTQFGKPVTLSCSQTLNHNVMYWYQQKSSQAPKLLFHYYDKDFNNEADTPDNFQSRRPNTSFCFLDIRSPGLGDTAMYLCATSRDWDRAADTQYFGPGTRLTVL.

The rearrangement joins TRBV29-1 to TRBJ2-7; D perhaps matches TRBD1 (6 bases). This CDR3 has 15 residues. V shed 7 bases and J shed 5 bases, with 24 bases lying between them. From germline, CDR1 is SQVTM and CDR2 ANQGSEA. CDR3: CSERRGRGRTHEQYF. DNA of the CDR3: TGCAGCGAGAGACGGGGCAGGGGAAGGACCCACGAGCAGTACTTC.

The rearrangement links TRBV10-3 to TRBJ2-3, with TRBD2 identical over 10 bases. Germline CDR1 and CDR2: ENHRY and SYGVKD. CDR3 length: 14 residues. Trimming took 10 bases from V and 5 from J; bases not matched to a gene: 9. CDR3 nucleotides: TGTGCCACCCTTCCAGCGGGAGGGGGAGATACGCAGTATTTT. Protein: CATLPAGGGDTQYF.

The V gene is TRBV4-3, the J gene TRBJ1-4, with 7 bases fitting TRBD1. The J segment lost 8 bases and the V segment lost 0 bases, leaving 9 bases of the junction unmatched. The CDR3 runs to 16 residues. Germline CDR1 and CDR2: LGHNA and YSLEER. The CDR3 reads CASSQDVQGGAEKLFF. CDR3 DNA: TGCGCCAGCAGCCAAGATGTGCAGGGGGGCGCGGAAAAACTGTTTTTT.

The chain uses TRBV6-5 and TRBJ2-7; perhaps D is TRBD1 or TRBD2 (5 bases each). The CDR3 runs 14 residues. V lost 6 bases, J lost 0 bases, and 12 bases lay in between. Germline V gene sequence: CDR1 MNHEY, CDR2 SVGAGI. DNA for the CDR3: TGTGCCAGCAGCCTGGGGCTAGCCTCCTACGAGCAGTACTTC. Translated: CASSLGLASYEQYF.

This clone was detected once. The DNA for the CDR3 is TGTGCCAGCAGCCAAGGGTCCGGGACCAAGTACTTC. Its protein product is CASSQGSGTKYF. This chain joins TRBV3-1 (or the pseudogene TRBV3-2) and TRBJ2-7, with D perhaps assigned TRBD1 or TRBD2 (5 bases each). The CDR3 extends over 12 amino acids. Trimming left V 1 base short and J 11 bases short, with 12 bases between. From germline, CDR1 is LGHDT and CDR2 YNNKEL (reference sequence).

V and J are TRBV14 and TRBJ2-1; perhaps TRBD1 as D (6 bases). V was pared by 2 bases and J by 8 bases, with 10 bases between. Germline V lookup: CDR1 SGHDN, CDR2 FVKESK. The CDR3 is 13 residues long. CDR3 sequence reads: CASSQNHRDEQFF. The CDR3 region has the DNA TGTGCCAGCAGCCAAAACCACAGGGATGAGCAGTTCTTC. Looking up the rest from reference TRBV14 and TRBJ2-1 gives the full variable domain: EAGVTQFPSHSVIEKGQTVTLRCDPISGHDNLYWYRRVMGKEIKFLLHFVKESKQDESGMPNNRFLAERTGGTYSTLKVQPAELEDSGVYFCASSQNHRDEQFFGPGTRLTVL.